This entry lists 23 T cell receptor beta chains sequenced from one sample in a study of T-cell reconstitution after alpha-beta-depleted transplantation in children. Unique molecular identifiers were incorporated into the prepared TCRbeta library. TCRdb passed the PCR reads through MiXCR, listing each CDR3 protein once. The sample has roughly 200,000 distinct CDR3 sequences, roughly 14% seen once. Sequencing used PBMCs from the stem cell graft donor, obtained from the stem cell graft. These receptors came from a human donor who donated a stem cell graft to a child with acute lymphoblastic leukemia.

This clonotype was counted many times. The CDR3 nucleotides read TGTGCCAGCAGTTACTTGGTTGTGGAGGCCAAAAACATTCAGTACTTC. Its translation: CASSYLVVEAKNIQYF. This chain joins TRBV6-5 and TRBJ2-4; D uncertain. Germline CDR1 and CDR2: MNHEY and SVGAGI. V dropped 1 base and J dropped 1 base, with 11 bases sitting between them. This CDR3 spans 16 amino acids.

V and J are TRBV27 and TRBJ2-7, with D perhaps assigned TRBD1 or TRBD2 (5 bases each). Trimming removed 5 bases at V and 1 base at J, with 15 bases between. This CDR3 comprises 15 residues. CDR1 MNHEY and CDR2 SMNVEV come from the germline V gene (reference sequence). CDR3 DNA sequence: TGTGCCAGCAGTGATGGGGGTCCCCCTTCCTACGAGCAGTACTTC. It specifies CASSDGGPPSYEQYF.

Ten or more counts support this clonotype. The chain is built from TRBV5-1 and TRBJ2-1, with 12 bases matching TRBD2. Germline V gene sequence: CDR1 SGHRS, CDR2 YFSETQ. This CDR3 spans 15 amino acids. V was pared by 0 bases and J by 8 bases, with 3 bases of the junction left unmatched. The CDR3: CASSLVTSGSHEQFF. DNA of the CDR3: TGCGCCAGCAGCTTGGTGACTAGCGGGAGTCATGAGCAGTTCTTC.

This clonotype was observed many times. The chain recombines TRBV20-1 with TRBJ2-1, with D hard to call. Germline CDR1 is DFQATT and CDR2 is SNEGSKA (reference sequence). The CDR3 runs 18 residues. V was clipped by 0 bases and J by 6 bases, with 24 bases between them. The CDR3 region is CSARDSDLRFTFFNEQFF. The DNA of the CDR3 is TGCAGTGCTAGAGACTCGGACCTCCGTTTCACCTTTTTCAATGAGCAGTTCTTC.

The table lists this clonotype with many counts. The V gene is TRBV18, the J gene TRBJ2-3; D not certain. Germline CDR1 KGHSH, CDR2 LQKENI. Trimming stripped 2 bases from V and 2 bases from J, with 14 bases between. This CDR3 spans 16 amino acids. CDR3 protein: CASSPERLLNTDTQYF. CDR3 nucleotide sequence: TGTGCCAGCTCACCAGAGAGGCTGTTGAACACAGATACGCAGTATTTT. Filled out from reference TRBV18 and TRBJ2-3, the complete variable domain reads NAGVMQNPRHLVRRRGQEARLRCSPMKGHSHVYWYRQLPEEGLKFMVYLQKENIIDESGMPKERFSAEFPKEGPSILRIQQVVRGDSAAYFCASSPERLLNTDTQYFGPGTRLTVL.

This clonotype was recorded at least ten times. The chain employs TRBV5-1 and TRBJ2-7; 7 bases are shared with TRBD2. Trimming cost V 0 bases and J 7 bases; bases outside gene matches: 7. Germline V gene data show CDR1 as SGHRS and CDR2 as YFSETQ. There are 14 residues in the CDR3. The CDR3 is CASSLGGSLGEQYF. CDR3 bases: TGCGCCAGCAGCTTGGGCGGGAGTTTGGGAGAGCAGTACTTC.

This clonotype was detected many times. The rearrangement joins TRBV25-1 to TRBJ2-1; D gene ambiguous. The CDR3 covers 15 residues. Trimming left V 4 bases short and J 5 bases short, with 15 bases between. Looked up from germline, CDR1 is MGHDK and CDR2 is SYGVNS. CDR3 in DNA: TGTGCCAGCAGTGTTGGGGTCGTGGTAAACAATGAGCAGTTCTTC. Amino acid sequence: CASSVGVVVNNEQFF. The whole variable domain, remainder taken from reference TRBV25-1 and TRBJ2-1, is EADIYQTPRYLVIGTGKKITLECSQTMGHDKMYWYQQDPGMELHLIHYSYGVNSTEKGDLSSESTVSRIRTEHFPLTLESARPSHTSQYLCASSVGVVVNNEQFFGPGTRLTVL.

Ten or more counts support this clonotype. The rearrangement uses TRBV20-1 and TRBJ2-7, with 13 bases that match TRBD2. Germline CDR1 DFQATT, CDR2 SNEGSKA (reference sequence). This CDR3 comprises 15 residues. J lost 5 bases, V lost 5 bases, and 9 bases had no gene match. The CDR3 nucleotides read TGCAGTGCTGTACTAGCGGGAGGGTATACCCACGAGCAGTACTTC. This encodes CSAVLAGGYTHEQYF.

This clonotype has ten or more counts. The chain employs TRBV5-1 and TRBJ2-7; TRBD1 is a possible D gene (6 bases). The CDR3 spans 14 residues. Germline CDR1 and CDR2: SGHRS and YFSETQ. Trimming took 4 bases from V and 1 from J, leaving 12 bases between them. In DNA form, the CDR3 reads TGCGCCAGCAGCCTCGGACAGCCGTCCTACGAGCAGTACTTC. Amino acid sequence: CASSLGQPSYEQYF.

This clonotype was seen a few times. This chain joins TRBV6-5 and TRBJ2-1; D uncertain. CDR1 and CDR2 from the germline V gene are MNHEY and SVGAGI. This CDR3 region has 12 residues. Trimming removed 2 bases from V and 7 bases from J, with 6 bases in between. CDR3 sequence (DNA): TGTGCCAGCAGTTACCAGCCGAATGAGCAGTTCTTC. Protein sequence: CASSYQPNEQFF.

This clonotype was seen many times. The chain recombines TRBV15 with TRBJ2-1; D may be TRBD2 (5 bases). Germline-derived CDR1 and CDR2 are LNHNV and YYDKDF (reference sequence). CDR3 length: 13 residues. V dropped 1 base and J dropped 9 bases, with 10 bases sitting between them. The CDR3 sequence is CATSRVSRGEQFF. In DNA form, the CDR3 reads TGTGCCACCAGCAGAGTGAGTCGGGGTGAGCAGTTCTTC. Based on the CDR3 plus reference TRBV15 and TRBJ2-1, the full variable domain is DAMVIQNPRYQVTQFGKPVTLSCSQTLNHNVMYWYQQKSSQAPKLLFHYYDKDFNNEADTPDNFQSRRPNTSFCFLDIRSPGLGDTAMYLCATSRVSRGEQFFGPGTRLTVL.

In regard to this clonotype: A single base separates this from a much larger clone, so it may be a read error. The CDR3 loop is CASSLEGSAQATQYF. The DNA for the CDR3 is TGCGCCAGCAGCTTGGAAGGGTCAGCCCAAGCGACCCAGTACTTC. V is TRBV5-1 and J is TRBJ2-5; no clear D gene. Germline loops: CDR1 SGHRS, CDR2 YFSETQ. The CDR3 totals 15 residues. The entire variable domain, with the rest obtained from reference TRBV5-1 and TRBJ2-5, is as follows: KAGVTQTPRYLIKTRGQQVTLSCSPISGHRSVSWYQQTPGQGLQFLFEYFSETQRNKGNFPGRFSGRQFSNSRSEMNVSTLELGDSALYLCASSLEGSAQATQYFGPGTRLLVL.

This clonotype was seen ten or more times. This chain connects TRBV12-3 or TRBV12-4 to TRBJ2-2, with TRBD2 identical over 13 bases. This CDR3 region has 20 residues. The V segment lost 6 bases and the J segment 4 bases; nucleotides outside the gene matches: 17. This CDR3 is CASSRTGTSGALGGTGELFF. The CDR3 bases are TGTGCCAGCAGCCGAACCGGGACTAGCGGGGCCCTAGGTGGCACCGGGGAGCTGTTTTTT.

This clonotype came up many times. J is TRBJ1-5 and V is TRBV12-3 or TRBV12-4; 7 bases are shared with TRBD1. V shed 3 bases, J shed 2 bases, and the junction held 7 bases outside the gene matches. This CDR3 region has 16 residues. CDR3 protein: CASSFQGVMGNQPQHF. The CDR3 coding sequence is TGTGCCAGCAGTTTCCAGGGGGTCATGGGCAATCAGCCCCAGCATTTT.

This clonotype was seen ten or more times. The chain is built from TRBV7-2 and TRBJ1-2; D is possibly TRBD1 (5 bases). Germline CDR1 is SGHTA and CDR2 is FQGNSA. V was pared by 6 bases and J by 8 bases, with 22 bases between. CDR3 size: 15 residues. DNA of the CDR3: TGTGCCAGCAGTTACAAGACAGCCCCTATCGGCGGCTACACCTTC. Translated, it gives CASSYKTAPIGGYTF.

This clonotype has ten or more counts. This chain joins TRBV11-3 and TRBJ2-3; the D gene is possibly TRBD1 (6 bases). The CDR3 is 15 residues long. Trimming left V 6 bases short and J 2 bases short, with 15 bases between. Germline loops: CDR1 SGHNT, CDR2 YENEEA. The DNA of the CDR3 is TGTGCCAGCAGTCGAGGACAGTCGATCACAGATACGCAGTATTTT. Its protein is CASSRGQSITDTQYF.

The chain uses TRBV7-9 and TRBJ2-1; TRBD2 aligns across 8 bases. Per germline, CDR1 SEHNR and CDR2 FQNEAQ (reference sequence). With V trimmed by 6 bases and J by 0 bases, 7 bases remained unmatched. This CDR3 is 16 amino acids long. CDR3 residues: CASSHAGGSSYNEQFF. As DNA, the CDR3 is TGTGCCAGCAGTCACGCGGGGGGCAGCTCCTACAATGAGCAGTTCTTC.

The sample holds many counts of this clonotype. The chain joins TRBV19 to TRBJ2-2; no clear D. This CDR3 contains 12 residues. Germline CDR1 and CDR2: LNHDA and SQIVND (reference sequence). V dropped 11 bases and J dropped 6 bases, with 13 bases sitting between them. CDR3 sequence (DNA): TGTGCCGCGACCGGGCTAGCCGGGGAGCTGTTTTTT. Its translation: CAATGLAGELFF.

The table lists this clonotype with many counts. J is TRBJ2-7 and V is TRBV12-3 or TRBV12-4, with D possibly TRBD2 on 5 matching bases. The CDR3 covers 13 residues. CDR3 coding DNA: TGTGGCTCAGCGGACTCTTTCTCCTACGAGCAGTACTTC. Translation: CGSADSFSYEQYF.

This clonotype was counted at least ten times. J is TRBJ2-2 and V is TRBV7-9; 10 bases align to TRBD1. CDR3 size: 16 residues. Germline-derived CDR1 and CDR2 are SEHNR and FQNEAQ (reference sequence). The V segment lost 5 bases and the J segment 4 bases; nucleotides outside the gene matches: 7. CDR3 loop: CASSLPGQGSTGELFF. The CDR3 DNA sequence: TGTGCCAGCAGCCTGCCGGGACAGGGGAGCACCGGGGAGCTGTTTTTT. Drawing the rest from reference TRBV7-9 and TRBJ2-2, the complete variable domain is DTGVSQNPRHKITKRGQNVTFRCDPISEHNRLYWYRQTLGQGPEFLTYFQNEAQLEKSRLLSDRFSAERPKGSFSTLEIQRTEQGDSAMYLCASSLPGQGSTGELFFGEGSRLTVL.

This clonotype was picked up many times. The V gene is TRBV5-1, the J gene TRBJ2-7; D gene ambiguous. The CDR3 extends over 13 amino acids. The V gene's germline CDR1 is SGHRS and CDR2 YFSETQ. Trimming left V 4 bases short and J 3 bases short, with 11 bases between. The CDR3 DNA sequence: TGCGCCAGCAGCACCGACGGGTTCTACGAGCAGTACTTC. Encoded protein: CASSTDGFYEQYF.

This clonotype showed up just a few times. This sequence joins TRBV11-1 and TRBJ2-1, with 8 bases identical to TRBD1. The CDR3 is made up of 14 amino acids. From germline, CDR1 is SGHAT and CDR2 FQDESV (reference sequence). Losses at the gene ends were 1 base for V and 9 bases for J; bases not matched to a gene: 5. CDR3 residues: CASSLEGQGGEQFF. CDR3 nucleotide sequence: TGTGCCAGCAGCTTAGAAGGACAGGGTGGTGAGCAGTTCTTC.

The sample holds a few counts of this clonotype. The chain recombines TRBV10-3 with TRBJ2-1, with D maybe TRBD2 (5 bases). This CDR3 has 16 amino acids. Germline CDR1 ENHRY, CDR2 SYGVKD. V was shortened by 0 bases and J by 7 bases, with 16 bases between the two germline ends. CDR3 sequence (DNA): TGTGCCATCAGTGAGTCAAATCCCTCCCGGAGGAATGAGCAGTTCTTC. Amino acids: CAISESNPSRRNEQFF.